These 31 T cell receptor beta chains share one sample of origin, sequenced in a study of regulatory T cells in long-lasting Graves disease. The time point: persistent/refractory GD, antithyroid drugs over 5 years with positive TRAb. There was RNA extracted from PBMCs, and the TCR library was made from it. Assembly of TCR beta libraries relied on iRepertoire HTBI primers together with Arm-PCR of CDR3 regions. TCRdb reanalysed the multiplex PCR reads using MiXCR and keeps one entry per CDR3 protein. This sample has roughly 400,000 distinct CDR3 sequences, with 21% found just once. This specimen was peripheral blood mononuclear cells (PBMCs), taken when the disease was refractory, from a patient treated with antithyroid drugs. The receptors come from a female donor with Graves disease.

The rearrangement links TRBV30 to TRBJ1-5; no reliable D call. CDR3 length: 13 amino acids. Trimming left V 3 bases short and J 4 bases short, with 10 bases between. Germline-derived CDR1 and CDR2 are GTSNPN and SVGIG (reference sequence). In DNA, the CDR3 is TGTGCCTGGAGGCAGGATGGGAATCAGCCCCAGCATTTT. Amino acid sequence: CAWRQDGNQPQHF.

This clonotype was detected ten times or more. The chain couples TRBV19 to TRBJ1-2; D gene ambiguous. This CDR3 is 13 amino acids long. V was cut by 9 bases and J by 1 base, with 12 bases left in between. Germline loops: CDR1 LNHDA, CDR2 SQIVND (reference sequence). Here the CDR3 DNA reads TGTGCCAGCAAGACCCCAAATAACTATGGCTACACCTTC. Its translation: CASKTPNNYGYTF.

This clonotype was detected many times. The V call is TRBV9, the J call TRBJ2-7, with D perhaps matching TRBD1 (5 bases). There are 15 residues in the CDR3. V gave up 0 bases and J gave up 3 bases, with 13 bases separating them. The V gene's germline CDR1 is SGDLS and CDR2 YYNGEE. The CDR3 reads CASSVEFQGSYEQYF. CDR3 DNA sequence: TGTGCCAGCAGCGTAGAATTCCAGGGCAGCTACGAGCAGTACTTC.

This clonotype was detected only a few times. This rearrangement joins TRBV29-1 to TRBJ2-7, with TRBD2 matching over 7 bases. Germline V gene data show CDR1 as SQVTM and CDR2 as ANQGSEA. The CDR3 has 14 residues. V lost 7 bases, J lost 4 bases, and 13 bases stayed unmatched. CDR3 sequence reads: CSAISQAGAYEQYF. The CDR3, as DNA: TGCAGCGCAATCTCTCAGGCGGGAGCTTACGAGCAGTACTTC.

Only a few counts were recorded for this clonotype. The CDR3 here is CASSRSLTGLNTEAFF. Written as DNA, the CDR3 is TGCGCCAGCAGCCGTTCCTTAACAGGGTTGAACACTGAAGCTTTCTTT. This rearrangement joins TRBV5-1 to TRBJ1-1, with a weak D call TRBD1 (6 bases). The CDR3 is 16 amino acids. Per germline, CDR1 SGHRS and CDR2 YFSETQ. The V and J ends lost 4 bases and 0 bases respectively, with 16 bases between them.

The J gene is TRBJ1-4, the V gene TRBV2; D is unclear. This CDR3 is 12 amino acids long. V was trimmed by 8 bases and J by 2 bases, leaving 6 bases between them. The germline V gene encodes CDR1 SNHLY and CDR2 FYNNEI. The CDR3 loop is CASAGTNEKLFF. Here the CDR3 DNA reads TGTGCCAGCGCTGGGACTAATGAAAAACTGTTTTTT. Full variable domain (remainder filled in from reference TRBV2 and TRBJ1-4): EPEVTQTPSHQVTQMGQEVILRCVPISNHLYFYWYRQILGQKVEFLVSFYNNEISEKSEIFDDQFSVERPDGSNFTLKIRSTKLEDSAMYFCASAGTNEKLFFGSGTQLSVL.

CDR3 coding DNA: TGTGCCAGTAGAAGACAGGGTGATAGCAATCAGCCCCAGCATTTT. This sequence encodes CASRRQGDSNQPQHF. The chain combines TRBV19 with TRBJ1-5; 7 bases align to TRBD1. The germline CDR1 and CDR2 sequences are LNHDA and SQIVND (reference sequence). The CDR3 has 15 amino acids. The V gene end was trimmed by 6 bases and the J gene end by 0 bases; junction bases not matched to a gene: 5.

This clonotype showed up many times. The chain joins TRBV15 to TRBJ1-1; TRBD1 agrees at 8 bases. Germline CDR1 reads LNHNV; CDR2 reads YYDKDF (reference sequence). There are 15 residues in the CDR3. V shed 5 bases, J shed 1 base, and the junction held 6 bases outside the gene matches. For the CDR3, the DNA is TGTGCCACCAGCCCCCGAGGACAGGGGAACACTGAAGCTTTCTTT. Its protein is CATSPRGQGNTEAFF.

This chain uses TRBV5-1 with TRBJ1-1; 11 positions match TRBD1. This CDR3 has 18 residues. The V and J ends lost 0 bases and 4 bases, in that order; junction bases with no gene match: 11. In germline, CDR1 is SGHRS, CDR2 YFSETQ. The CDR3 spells CASSLARFAGTGGTEAFF. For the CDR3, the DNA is TGCGCCAGCAGCTTGGCCAGATTCGCCGGGACAGGGGGCACTGAAGCTTTCTTT. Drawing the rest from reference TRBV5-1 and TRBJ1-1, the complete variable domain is KAGVTQTPRYLIKTRGQQVTLSCSPISGHRSVSWYQQTPGQGLQFLFEYFSETQRNKGNFPGRFSGRQFSNSRSEMNVSTLELGDSALYLCASSLARFAGTGGTEAFFGQGTRLTVV.

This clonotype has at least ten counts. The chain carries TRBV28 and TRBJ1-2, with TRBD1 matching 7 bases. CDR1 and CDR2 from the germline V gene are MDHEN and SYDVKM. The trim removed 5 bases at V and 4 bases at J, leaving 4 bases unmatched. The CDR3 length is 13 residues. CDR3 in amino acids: CASSQTGPYGYTF. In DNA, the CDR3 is TGTGCCAGCAGTCAGACAGGGCCCTATGGCTACACCTTC.

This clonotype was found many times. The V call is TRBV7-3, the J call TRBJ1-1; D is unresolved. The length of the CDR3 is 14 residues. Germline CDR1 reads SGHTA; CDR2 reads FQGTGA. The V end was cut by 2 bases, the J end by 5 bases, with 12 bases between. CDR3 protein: CASSLGPLGTEAFF. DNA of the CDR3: TGTGCCAGCAGCTTAGGACCTTTGGGGACTGAAGCTTTCTTT.

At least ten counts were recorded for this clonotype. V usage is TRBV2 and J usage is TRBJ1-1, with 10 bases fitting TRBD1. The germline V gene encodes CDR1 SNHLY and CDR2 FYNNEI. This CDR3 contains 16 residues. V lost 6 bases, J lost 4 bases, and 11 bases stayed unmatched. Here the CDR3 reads CASRPDRGQGSTEAFF. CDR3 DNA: TGTGCCAGCAGGCCAGACAGGGGGCAAGGGAGCACTGAAGCTTTCTTT.

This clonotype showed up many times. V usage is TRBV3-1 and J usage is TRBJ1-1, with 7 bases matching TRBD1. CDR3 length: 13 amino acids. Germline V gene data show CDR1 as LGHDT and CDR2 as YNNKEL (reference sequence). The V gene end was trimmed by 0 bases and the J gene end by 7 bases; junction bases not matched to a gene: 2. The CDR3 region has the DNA TGTGCCAGCAGCCAAGATCACAGGGGTGAAGCTTTCTTT. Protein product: CASSQDHRGEAFF.

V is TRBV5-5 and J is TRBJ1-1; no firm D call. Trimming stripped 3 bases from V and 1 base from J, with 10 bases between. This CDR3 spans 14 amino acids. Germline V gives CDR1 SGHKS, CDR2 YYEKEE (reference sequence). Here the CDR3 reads CASSWGEGNTEAFF. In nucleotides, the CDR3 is TGTGCCAGCAGCTGGGGTGAGGGGAACACTGAAGCTTTCTTT.

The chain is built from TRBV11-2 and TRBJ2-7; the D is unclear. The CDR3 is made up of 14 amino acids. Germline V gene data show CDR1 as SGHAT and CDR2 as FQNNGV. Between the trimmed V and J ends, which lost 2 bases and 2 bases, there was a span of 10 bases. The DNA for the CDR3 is TGTGCCAGCAGCTTAAAGGGCGGTGCCTACGAGCAGTACTTC. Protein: CASSLKGGAYEQYF. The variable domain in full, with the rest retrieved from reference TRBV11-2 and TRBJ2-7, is EAGVAQSPRYKIIEKRQSVAFWCNPISGHATLYWYQQILGQGPKLLIQFQNNGVVDDSQLPKDRFSAERLKGVDSTLKIQPAKLEDSAVYLCASSLKGGAYEQYFGPGTRLTVT.

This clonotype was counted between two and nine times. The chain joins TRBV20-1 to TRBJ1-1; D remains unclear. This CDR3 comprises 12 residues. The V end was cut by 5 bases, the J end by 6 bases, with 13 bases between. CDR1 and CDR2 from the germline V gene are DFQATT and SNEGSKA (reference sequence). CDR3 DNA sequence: TGCAGTGCTTTACCGAGGTTCCCTGAAGCTTTCTTT. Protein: CSALPRFPEAFF.

In DNA, the CDR3 is TGCAACGCTCCGGGGGCTAGCGGGAGTGTTATGGGTGGTAGTGGTGCCGGGGAGCTGTTTTTT. It is translated as CNAPGASGSVMGGSGAGELFF. The rearrangement links TRBV20-1 to TRBJ2-2; 10 bases map to TRBD2. This CDR3 has 21 amino acids. Germline CDR1 and CDR2: DFQATT and SNEGSKA (reference sequence).

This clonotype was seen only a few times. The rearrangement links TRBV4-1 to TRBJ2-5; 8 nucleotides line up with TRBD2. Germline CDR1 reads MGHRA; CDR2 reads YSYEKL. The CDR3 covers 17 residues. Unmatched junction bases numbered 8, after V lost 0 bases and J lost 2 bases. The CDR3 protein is CASSQDELAGTQETQYF. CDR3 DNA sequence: TGCGCCAGCAGCCAAGATGAGTTAGCGGGGACTCAAGAGACCCAGTACTTC.

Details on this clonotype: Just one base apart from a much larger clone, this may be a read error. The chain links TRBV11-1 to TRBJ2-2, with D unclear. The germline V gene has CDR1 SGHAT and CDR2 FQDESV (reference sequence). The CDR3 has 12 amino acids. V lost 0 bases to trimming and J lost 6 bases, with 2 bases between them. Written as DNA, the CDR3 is TGTGCCAGCAGCTTAGCTTCCGGGGAGCTGTTTTTT. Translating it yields CASSLASGELFF.

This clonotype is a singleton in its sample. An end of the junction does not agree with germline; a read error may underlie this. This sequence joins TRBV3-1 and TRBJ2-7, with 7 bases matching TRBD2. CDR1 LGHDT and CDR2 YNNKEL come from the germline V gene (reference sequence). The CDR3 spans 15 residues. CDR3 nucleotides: TGTGCCGGCAGCCAAGCCAGCGGGGTTCTCTACGAGCAGTACTTC. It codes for CAGSQASGVLYEQYF.

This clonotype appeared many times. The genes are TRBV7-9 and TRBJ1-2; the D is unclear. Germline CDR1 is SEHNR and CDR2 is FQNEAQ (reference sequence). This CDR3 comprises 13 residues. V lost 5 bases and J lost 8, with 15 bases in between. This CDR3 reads CASSASTGGGYTF. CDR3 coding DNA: TGTGCCAGCAGCGCCTCGACGGGCGGAGGCTACACCTTC. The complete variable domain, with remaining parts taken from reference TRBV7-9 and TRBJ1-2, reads DTGVSQNPRHKITKRGQNVTFRCDPISEHNRLYWYRQTLGQGPEFLTYFQNEAQLEKSRLLSDRFSAERPKGSFSTLEIQRTEQGDSAMYLCASSASTGGGYTFGSGTRLTVV.

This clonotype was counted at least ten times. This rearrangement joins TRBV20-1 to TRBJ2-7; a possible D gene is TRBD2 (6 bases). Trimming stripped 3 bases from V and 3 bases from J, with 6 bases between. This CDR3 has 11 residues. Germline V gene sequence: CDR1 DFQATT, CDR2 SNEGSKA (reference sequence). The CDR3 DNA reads TGCAGTGCTAGGGACTACTACGAGCAGTACTTC. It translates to CSARDYYEQYF.

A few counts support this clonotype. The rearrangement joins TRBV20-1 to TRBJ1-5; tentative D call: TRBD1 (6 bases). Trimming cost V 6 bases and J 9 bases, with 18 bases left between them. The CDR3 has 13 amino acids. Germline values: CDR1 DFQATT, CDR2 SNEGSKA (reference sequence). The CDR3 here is CSAGHYRSPPQHF. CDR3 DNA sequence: TGCAGTGCGGGACATTACCGATCACCGCCCCAGCATTTT.

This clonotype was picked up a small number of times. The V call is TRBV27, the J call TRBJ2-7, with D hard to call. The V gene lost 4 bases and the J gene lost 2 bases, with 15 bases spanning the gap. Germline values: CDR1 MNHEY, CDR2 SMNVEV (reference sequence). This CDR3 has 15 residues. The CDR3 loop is CASSYLGSEPYEQYF. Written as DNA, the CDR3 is TGTGCCAGCAGTTACCTAGGAAGCGAGCCCTACGAGCAGTACTTC.

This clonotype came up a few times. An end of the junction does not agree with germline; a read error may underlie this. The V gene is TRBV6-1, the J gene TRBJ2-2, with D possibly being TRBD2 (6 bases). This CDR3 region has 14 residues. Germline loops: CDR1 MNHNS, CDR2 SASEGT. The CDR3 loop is CAGRRAGNTGELFF. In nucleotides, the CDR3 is TGTGCCGGCAGGAGGGCGGGGAACACCGGGGAGCTGTTTTTT.

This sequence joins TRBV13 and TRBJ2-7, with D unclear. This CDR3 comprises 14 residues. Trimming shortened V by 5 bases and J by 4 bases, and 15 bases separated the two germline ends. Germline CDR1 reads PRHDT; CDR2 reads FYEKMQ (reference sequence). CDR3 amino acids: CASSPGRNPYEQYF. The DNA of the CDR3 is TGTGCCAGCAGCCCGGGCAGAAATCCTTACGAGCAGTACTTC.

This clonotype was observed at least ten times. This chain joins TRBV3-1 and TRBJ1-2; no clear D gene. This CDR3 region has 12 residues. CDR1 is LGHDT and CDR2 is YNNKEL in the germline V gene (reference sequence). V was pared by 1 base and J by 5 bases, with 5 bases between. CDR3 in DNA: TGTGCCAGCAGCCAAGGGGTGTATGGCTACACCTTC. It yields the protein CASSQGVYGYTF.

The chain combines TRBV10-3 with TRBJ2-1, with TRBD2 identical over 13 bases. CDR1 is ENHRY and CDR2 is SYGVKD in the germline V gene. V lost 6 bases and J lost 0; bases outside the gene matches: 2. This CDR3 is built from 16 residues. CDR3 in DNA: TGTGCCATCAGGGGGACTAGCGGGATCTCCTACAATGAGCAGTTCTTC. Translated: CAIRGTSGISYNEQFF.

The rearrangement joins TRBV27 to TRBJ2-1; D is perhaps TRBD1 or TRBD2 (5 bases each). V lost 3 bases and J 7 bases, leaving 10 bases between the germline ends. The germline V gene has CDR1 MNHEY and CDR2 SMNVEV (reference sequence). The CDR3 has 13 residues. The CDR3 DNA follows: TGTGCCAGCAGTTTTGCCTGGGGGAATGAGCAGTTCTTC. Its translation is CASSFAWGNEQFF.

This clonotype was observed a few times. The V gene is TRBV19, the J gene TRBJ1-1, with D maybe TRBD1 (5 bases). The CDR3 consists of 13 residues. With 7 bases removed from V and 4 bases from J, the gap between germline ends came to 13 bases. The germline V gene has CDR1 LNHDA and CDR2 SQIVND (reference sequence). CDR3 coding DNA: TGTGCCAGTAAAGGGACTCCTGTCACTGAAGCTTTCTTT. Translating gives CASKGTPVTEAFF.

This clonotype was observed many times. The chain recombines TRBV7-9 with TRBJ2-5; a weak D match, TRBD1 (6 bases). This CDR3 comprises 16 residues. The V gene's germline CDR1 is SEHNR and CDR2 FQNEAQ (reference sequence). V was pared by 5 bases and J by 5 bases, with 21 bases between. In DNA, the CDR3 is TGTGCCAGCAGCCCAACCCTCCAGGGGCCGGGGGAGACCCAGTACTTC. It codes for CASSPTLQGPGETQYF.